This TCR beta chain was recovered during a study of PD-L1 blockade in urothelial cancer. Study context: From 0 to 3 prior chemotherapy regimens had been given to the patients. Blood analysis occurred 3 weeks (second dose) and 6 weeks after treatment start.

Germline-derived CDR1 and CDR2 are MDHEN and SYDVKM. With 6 bases clipped from V and 5 bases from J, the junction kept 8 bases outside the gene matches. This CDR3 has 15 amino acids. Clones were read by immunoSEQ multiplex PCR, and TCRdb kept only the in-frame ones, dropping some. The table has approximately 100,000 clones, approximately 85% seen once. The receptor was derived from a man between 45 and 60 years old with urothelial cancer. The rearrangement uses TRBV28 and TRBJ1-5, with 9 bases lining up with TRBD1. The specimen was PBMCs, collected around atezolizumab (anti-PD-L1) treatment. The DNA for the CDR3 is TGTGCCAGCAGACCTACAGGGGGCGTTTATCAGCCCCAGCATTTT. Translation: CASRPTGGVYQPQHF.